The 24 T cell receptor beta chains below all came from one sample that was sequenced in a study of molecular identifiers for immune sequencing clone quantification. MiXCR, applied by TCRdb to the PCR reads, yields one record per CDR3 protein. Among some 41,000 distinct CDR3 sequences, 20% to 25% were seen once, and the ten largest hold 0.98%. The specimen sequenced was naive CD8+ T cells from blood, with Jurkat cell RNA spiked in. Subset specified: FACS-sorted CD8+CD4-CCR7+CD45RA+ naive T cells. The receptors stem from a human donor in good health. Some libraries in this study had Jurkat cell RNA spiked in.

This clonotype has only a few counts. V gene TRBV11-2 combines with J gene TRBJ2-7, with 7 bases lining up with TRBD1. Trimming at V came to 6 bases and at J to 4 bases, leaving 6 bases not matched to a gene. There are 13 residues in the CDR3. Germline values: CDR1 SGHAT, CDR2 FQNNGV. The CDR3, as DNA: TGTGCCAGCAGAGGCAGGGGGATGTACGAGCAGTACTTC. Its protein product is CASRGRGMYEQYF. Full variable domain (missing parts from reference TRBV11-2 and TRBJ2-7): EAGVAQSPRYKIIEKRQSVAFWCNPISGHATLYWYQQILGQGPKLLIQFQNNGVVDDSQLPKDRFSAERLKGVDSTLKIQPAKLEDSAVYLCASRGRGMYEQYFGPGTRLTVT.

On this clonotype itself: A read error may be the cause here, since a much bigger clone is one base away. The chain recombines TRBV13 with TRBJ2-1; weak D call: TRBD2 (5 bases). The V end was cut by 4 bases, the J end by 3 bases, with 16 bases between. The CDR3 runs to 16 residues. Per germline, CDR1 PRHDT and CDR2 FYEKMQ (reference sequence). The CDR3 spells CASSSLAMAGYNEQFF. The CDR3, as DNA: TGTGCCAGCAGCTCTTTAGCGATGGCGGGCTACAATGAGCAGTTCTTC.

On this clonotype: This clone may be a read error of a much larger clone one base away. V and J are TRBV27 and TRBJ2-7, with 8 bases fitting TRBD1. This CDR3 has 14 residues. Germline CDR1 is MNHEY and CDR2 is SMNVEV (reference sequence). DNA for the CDR3: TGTGCCAGGAGTTTCCGTCAGGGGGCGTACGAGCAGTACTTC. Residues: CARSFRQGAYEQYF.

This clonotype has just a few counts. V gene TRBV6-2 or TRBV6-3 combines with J gene TRBJ1-2, with D uncertain. CDR1 and CDR2 from the germline V gene are MNHEY and SVGEGT. CDR3 size: 16 residues. V lost 4 bases, J lost 3 bases, and 18 bases lay in between. The CDR3 loop reads CASSLLTTELYYGYTF. CDR3 coding DNA: TGTGCCAGCAGTTTGCTGACGACGGAACTTTACTATGGCTACACCTTC.

This clonotype appeared many times. The J gene is TRBJ2-1, the V gene TRBV5-6, with a weak D call TRBD2 (6 bases). Trimming pared 4 bases from V and 10 bases from J, leaving 15 bases between. CDR3 length: 13 amino acids. Germline V gene lookup returns CDR1 SGHDT and CDR2 YYEEEE. The CDR3 bases are TGTGCCAGCAGCCCGGGGGATGCGATGGAGCAGTTCTTC. Amino acids: CASSPGDAMEQFF.

This chain links TRBV4-2 with TRBJ2-7; 16 positions match TRBD2. Germline CDR1 is LGHNA and CDR2 is YNFKEQ. CDR3 size: 19 residues. V lost 4 bases and J lost 3; bases outside the gene matches: 12. The chain's CDR3 is CASSREGPGLAGGIYEQYF. CDR3 bases: TGTGCCAGCAGCCGAGAAGGCCCGGGACTAGCGGGAGGGATCTACGAGCAGTACTTC.

As for this clonotype: Given a much more abundant clone one base away, this may be a read error. Here the CDR3 omits its conserved ending phenylalanine or tryptophan, so a read error is the likely source. This sequence joins TRBV4-3 and TRBJ2-3, with D uncertain. The germline V gene encodes CDR1 LGHNA and CDR2 YSLEER. The CDR3 extends over 14 amino acids. Trimming stripped 0 bases from V and 0 bases from J, with 4 bases between. The CDR3 DNA follows: TGCGCCAGCAGCCAAGATTTCAGCACAGATACGCAGTATTCT. Translated: CASSQDFSTDTQYS.

At least ten counts were recorded for this clonotype. The V call is TRBV7-9, the J call TRBJ2-7, with 9 bases fitting TRBD1. Trimming at V came to 5 bases and at J to 3 bases, leaving 11 bases not matched to a gene. This CDR3 is 16 amino acids long. Germline V gene data show CDR1 as SEHNR and CDR2 as FQNEAQ (reference sequence). CDR3: CASSPSPGQGYYEQYF. The DNA of the CDR3 is TGTGCCAGCAGCCCATCTCCGGGACAGGGCTACTACGAGCAGTACTTC.

This clonotype has just a few counts. This rearrangement joins TRBV7-9 to TRBJ2-7; D is perhaps TRBD1 (5 bases). CDR1 SEHNR and CDR2 FQNEAQ come from the germline V gene (reference sequence). This CDR3 is built from 14 residues. The germline V and J ends were trimmed by 2 bases and 3 bases, with 11 bases remaining between them. This chain's CDR3 is CASSLLGAGYEQYF. The CDR3 DNA is TGTGCCAGCAGCTTACTTGGGGCTGGCTACGAGCAGTACTTC.

Concerning this clonotype: Because the CDR3 is missing its conserved closing phenylalanine or tryptophan, this is likely a read error. This rearrangement joins TRBV4-3 to TRBJ2-7; D remains ambiguous. In germline, CDR1 is LGHNA, CDR2 YSLEER. There are 14 residues in the CDR3. The V and J ends lost 0 bases and 1 base respectively, with 7 bases between them. The CDR3 sequence: CASSQDLGSYEQYY. The CDR3 DNA reads as TGCGCCAGCAGCCAAGATCTCGGGTCCTACGAGCAGTACTAC.

Points on this clonotype: This clone may be a read error of a much larger clone one base away. The gene calls are TRBV9 and TRBJ2-3; 7 bases line up with TRBD2. The CDR3 loop spans 15 amino acids. Germline CDR1 reads SGDLS; CDR2 reads YYNGEE. V shed 3 bases, J shed 4 bases, and the junction held 8 bases outside the gene matches. The DNA of the CDR3 is TGTGCCAGCAGCGGGGAAGTCACTAGCGCAGATACGCAGTATTTT. Translated, it gives CASSGEVTSADTQYF. The full variable domain, rest sourced from reference TRBV9 and TRBJ2-3, is DSGVTQTPKHLITATGQRVTLRCSPRSGDLSVYWYQQSLDQGLQFLIQYYNGEERAKGNILERFSAQQFPDLHSELNLSSLELGDSALYFCASSGEVTSADTQYFGPGTRLTVL.

The table lists this clonotype with many counts. The rearrangement links TRBV27 to TRBJ1-6; TRBD1 is a possible D gene (5 bases). With 3 bases removed from V and 3 bases from J, the gap between germline ends came to 12 bases. The CDR3 runs 16 residues. Germline CDR1 MNHEY, CDR2 SMNVEV (reference sequence). CDR3 bases: TGTGCCAGCAGTTTTGGAGGGGCCGGCTATAATTCACCCCTCCACTTT. This translates into CASSFGGAGYNSPLHF.

This clonotype showed up many times. This chain uses TRBV4-3 with TRBJ2-1; D is unresolved. V was trimmed by 1 base and J by 7 bases, leaving 20 bases between them. The CDR3 has 17 residues. In germline, CDR1 is LGHNA, CDR2 YSLEER. The CDR3 reads CASSQGTRGAVGNEQFF. The CDR3 DNA is TGCGCCAGCAGCCAAGGAACCCGAGGTGCGGTAGGTAATGAGCAGTTCTTC.

This clonotype was recorded a few times. This could be a read error, since a much larger clone is one nucleotide away. The chain has TRBV7-9 and TRBJ1-5; 7 bases match TRBD1. This CDR3 comprises 14 residues. CDR1 SEHNR and CDR2 FQNEAQ come from the germline V gene (reference sequence). CDR3 loop: CASSLGDSNRPQHF. CDR3 DNA: TGTGCCAGCAGCTTAGGGGACAGCAATCGGCCCCAGCATTTT.

This clonotype was observed many times. The chain has TRBV13 and TRBJ2-6; D uncertain. This CDR3 spans 13 amino acids. Germline CDR1 and CDR2: PRHDT and FYEKMQ (reference sequence). V shed 2 bases and J shed 9 bases, with 8 bases lying between them. The CDR3 nucleotides are TGTGCCAGCAGCTTAACGGCCTTCAACGTCCTGACTTTC. Amino acid sequence: CASSLTAFNVLTF.

In its sample, this clonotype is medium-sized. This sequence joins TRBV28 and TRBJ2-3; 9 bases agree with TRBD2. J gave up 2 bases and V 6 bases, and 6 bases lay outside the gene matches. Germline V CDR1 and CDR2: MDHEN, SYDVKM. The CDR3 sequence is 15 residues long. Here the CDR3 reads CASSLSGGYTDTQYF. Here the CDR3 DNA reads TGTGCCAGCAGCCTTAGCGGGGGCTACACAGATACGCAGTATTTT.

This clonotype has at least ten counts. This sequence joins TRBV20-1 and TRBJ1-1, with unresolved D. V lost 0 bases and J lost 2, with 13 bases in between. Germline lookup yields CDR1 DFQATT and CDR2 SNEGSKA (reference sequence). The CDR3 extends over 15 amino acids. CDR3 sequence reads: CSARDRSSSNTEAFF. CDR3 nucleotide sequence: TGCAGTGCTAGAGATCGGTCCAGCTCTAACACTGAAGCTTTCTTT.

This clonotype was observed many times. This chain joins TRBV14 and TRBJ2-3; the D gene could be TRBD1 or TRBD2 (5 bases each). The CDR3 consists of 12 residues. The V gene's germline CDR1 is SGHDN and CDR2 FVKESK. Trimming took off 3 bases at V and 11 bases at J, with 12 bases between the two ends. CDR3 protein: CASSHRGFRQYF. The CDR3 DNA follows: TGTGCCAGCAGCCACCGGGGCTTTCGGCAGTATTTT.

Comments on this clonotype: The CDR3 does not end in the conserved phenylalanine or tryptophan, so this is likely a read error. J is TRBJ2-3 and V is TRBV7-9; the D gene is possibly TRBD1 (5 bases). V was trimmed by 5 bases and J by 1 base, leaving 19 bases between them. CDR1 is SEHNR and CDR2 is FQNEAQ in the germline V gene (reference sequence). This CDR3 contains 17 residues. The CDR3 protein is CASSPPGLGVRTDTQYL. The CDR3 nucleotides read TGTGCCAGCAGCCCACCAGGGCTAGGGGTGCGCACAGATACGCAGTATCTT.

This clonotype was seen many times. The chain couples TRBV7-3 to TRBJ2-1; 11 bases agree with TRBD2. CDR1 is SGHTA and CDR2 is FQGTGA in the germline V gene. J lost 2 bases, V lost 3 bases, and 3 bases had no gene match. This CDR3 is built from 16 residues. CDR3 in DNA: TGTGCCAGCAGCTTTAGCGGGAGGGCCCCCTACAATGAGCAGTTCTTC. Residues: CASSFSGRAPYNEQFF.

Points on this clonotype: This likely comes from a read error, as the CDR3 has no conserved phenylalanine or tryptophan at its end. The chain links TRBV4-3 to TRBJ2-1; 9 bases are shared with TRBD2. The V gene end was trimmed by 1 base and the J gene end by 7 bases; junction bases not matched to a gene: 11. CDR3 length: 17 amino acids. Per germline, CDR1 LGHNA and CDR2 YSLEER. CDR3 DNA sequence: TGCGCCAGCAGCCAAGCGAGGACGCGGGGGGGCCAGAATGAGCAGTTCTCC. It encodes CASSQARTRGGQNEQFS.

This clonotype has a count of ten or more. The chain links TRBV21-1 to TRBJ2-5. TRBV21-1 counts as a pseudogene. The CDR3 is 11 amino acids. CDR3 protein: CASSKTETQYF. Here the CDR3 DNA reads TGTGCCAGCAGCAAAACGGAGACCCAGTACTTC.

In this sample, this clonotype turned up a few times. The V call is TRBV20-1, the J call TRBJ2-7; no clear D gene. Germline assignment: CDR1 DFQATT and CDR2 SNEGSKA (reference sequence). This CDR3 contains 11 residues. The V end lost 6 bases, the J end lost 6 bases, and 12 bases lay between the germline ends. This CDR3 is CSALVGGEQYF. CDR3 bases: TGCAGTGCCCTCGTAGGCGGCGAGCAGTACTTC.

As concerns this clonotype: A much bigger clone sits one base away, suggesting this may be a read error. The CDR3 DNA sequence: TGTGCCAGCAGACCAACGGAGACCAACCCCCACACTGAAGCTTTCTTT. Protein sequence: CASRPTETNPHTEAFF. The chain recombines TRBV28 with TRBJ1-1; no reliable D call. V shed 6 bases and J shed 3 bases, with 20 bases lying between them. Germline CDR1 and CDR2: MDHEN and SYDVKM. This CDR3 is built from 16 residues. The full variable domain, in which reference TRBV28 and TRBJ1-1 provide the parts outside the CDR3, is DVKVTQSSRYLVKRTGEKVFLECVQDMDHENMFWYRQDPGLGLRLIYFSYDVKMKEKGDIPEGYSVSREKKERFSLILESASTNQTSMYLCASRPTETNPHTEAFFGQGTRLTVV.